The clone carrying this T cell receptor (beta chain) was recorded a few times. Its specificity is not known. This entry is derived from a study of cytomegalovirus exposure and HLA in healthy donors. Overall study results and limits: Despite most TCR sequences being rare, some public TCRs occurred in many donors. Using a false discovery rate of 0.05, a later analysis showed that 15,000 to 20,000 TCR beta sequences were associated with HLA alleles.

The V segment lost 2 bases and the J segment 0 bases; nucleotides outside the gene matches: 4. The CDR3 has 18 amino acids. In germline, CDR1 is WNHNN, CDR2 SYGVQD (reference sequence). The PCR employed 60 Vbeta primers together with 13 Jbeta primers. The data were produced by immunoSEQ multiplex PCR, yet TCRdb's version contains in-frame clones alone and is incomplete. The sample carries fewer than 130,000 clones, about 79% recorded once. The J gene is TRBJ2-1, the V gene TRBV10-1, with 13 bases that match TRBD2. Sequenced: PBMCs. This sequence was found in a man aged 50 to 60 in good health and CMV-seropositive. CDR3 bases: TGCGCCAGCAGTGAGGGGACTAGCGGGGAGAGCTCCTACAATGAGCAGTTCTTC. Translation: CASSEGTSGESSYNEQFF.